The clone carrying this T cell receptor (beta chain) was counted many times. These data are taken from a study of response to subunit inactivated influenza vaccine. TCRdb re-called the RT-PCR reads through MiXCR, storing one row per CDR3 protein. The profile shows roughly 570,000 distinct CDR3 sequences, over 10% of them singletons. Trimming removed 0 bases at V and 0 bases at J, with 9 bases between. This CDR3 is 16 amino acids long. From germline, CDR1 is SGHTA and CDR2 FQGTGA. The material was PBMCs from blood, obtained 35 to 45 days after vaccination. The chain employs TRBV7-3 and TRBJ2-1, with D uncertain. This sequence originates from a man aged 50-59 years who received an inactivated influenza vaccine. DNA for the CDR3: TGTGCCAGCAGCTTAACTAGGGCTAGCTCCTACAATGAGCAGTTCTTC. This sequence encodes CASSLTRASSYNEQFF.